This T cell receptor beta chain stems from a study of T and B cells in COVID-19 patients. Multiplex PCR with BIOMED2 TRB-A/B primer pools amplified TRB rearrangements. TCRdb called the multiplex PCR reads again in MiXCR, with one record for every CDR3 protein. The sample contains roughly 5,200 distinct CDR3 sequences, 25% to 30% of which appear only once. This clonotype came up a few times. TRB was amplified from around 250-500 ng of blood genomic DNA. The sequenced material came from blood. The clonotype comes from a human donor with active COVID-19.

CDR3 in amino acids: CASSEQRGPHEQYF. The CDR3 nucleotides read TGCGCCAGCAGTGAGCAGCGGGGCCCCCACGAGCAGTACTTC. V gene TRBV10-1 combines with J gene TRBJ2-7, with 7 bases fitting TRBD2. Germline CDR1 is WNHNN and CDR2 is SYGVQD (reference sequence). V shed 2 bases, J shed 5 bases, and the junction held 6 bases outside the gene matches. The CDR3 contains 14 residues.